This T cell receptor beta chain was sequenced during a study of T-cell memory formation after mild COVID-19. Study-wide background: The TCR clusters were mostly specific to one donor. Study conclusions and caveats: Within pre-infection memory, some responding clones were found, suggesting cross-reactive memory joined.

Libraries for TCRalpha and TCRbeta carried sample barcodes and unique molecular identifiers via 5'RACE. TCRdb re-called the 5' RACE reads with MiXCR, one entry per CDR3 protein. Of about 140,000 distinct CDR3 sequences in the sample, roughly 15% were seen once. CDR1 SGHRS and CDR2 YFSETQ come from the germline V gene. The CDR3 sequence is 16 residues long. Trimming cost V 0 bases and J 2 bases, with 15 bases left between them. As for this clonotype: The antigen is unknown.

This TCR was sampled from an adult woman who had mild COVID-19 (a few samples of this study predate the infection). Cell type and time point are not known. The specimen was PBMCs or a T cell subset sorted from them (not recorded which). V and J are TRBV5-1 and TRBJ2-7; D gene uncertain. The chain's CDR3 is CASSLGGSDTPYEQYF. Here the CDR3 DNA reads TGCGCCAGCAGCTTGGGGGGATCCGATACCCCCTACGAGCAGTACTTC.